The 24 T cell receptor beta chains in this list originate from one sample, sequenced in a study of blood T cell repertoires in COVID-19. The table came from immunoSEQ multiplex PCR; TCRdb's copy has only in-frame clones and leaves some out. This table holds over 250,000 clones, roughly 86% found once. Sequencing used PBMCs or T cells enriched from blood (not recorded which). The receptors stem from a woman aged 60-70 years who had recovered from COVID-19.

The chain uses TRBV28 and TRBJ1-2; D gene uncertain. Trimming cost V 5 bases and J 0 bases, with 19 bases left between them. This CDR3 contains 17 residues. Germline-derived CDR1 and CDR2 are MDHEN and SYDVKM. This CDR3 is CASSALVSGRANYGYTF. CDR3 DNA: TGTGCCAGCAGTGCCCTCGTAAGTGGTCGAGCTAACTATGGCTACACCTTC.

J is TRBJ1-2 and V is TRBV20-1; 7 bases match TRBD1. This CDR3 is 12 amino acids long. The V segment lost 7 bases and the J segment 4 bases; nucleotides outside the gene matches: 6. Germline V gene sequence: CDR1 DFQATT, CDR2 SNEGSKA (reference sequence). CDR3 coding DNA: TGCAGTGGGAGTGAGGGGGCCTATGGCTACACCTTC. Amino acid sequence: CSGSEGAYGYTF.

The genes are TRBV5-4 and TRBJ2-3, with 8 bases fitting TRBD2. Germline V gene sequence: CDR1 SGHNT, CDR2 YYREEE (reference sequence). Trimming cost V 5 bases and J 4 bases; bases outside gene matches: 3. CDR3 length: 13 residues. The CDR3 sequence is CASSLAGPDTQYF. The CDR3 nucleotides read TGTGCCAGCAGTCTAGCGGGCCCAGATACGCAGTATTTT.

The chain combines TRBV24-1 with TRBJ1-2; the D gene is possibly TRBD1 (6 bases). Germline-derived CDR1 and CDR2 are KGHDR and SFDVKD. The CDR3 extends over 13 amino acids. Trimming stripped 3 bases from V and 8 bases from J, with 12 bases between. The CDR3 is CATSDQDSNGYTF. Written as DNA, the CDR3 is TGTGCCACCAGTGATCAGGACAGTAACGGCTACACCTTC.

The chain joins TRBV7-2 to TRBJ1-3; tentative D call: TRBD1 (6 bases). The CDR3 has 15 amino acids. Germline values: CDR1 SGHTA, CDR2 FQGNSA. Trimming shortened V by 5 bases and J by 0 bases, and 11 bases separated the two germline ends. CDR3: CASSPGVYSGNTIYF. DNA for the CDR3: TGTGCCAGCAGCCCAGGGGTCTACTCTGGAAACACCATATATTTT.

The DNA for the CDR3 is TGTGCCAGCAGCTCCCAGGAGGACTTAGCCAAAAACATTCAGTACTTC. It is translated as CASSSQEDLAKNIQYF. V usage is TRBV7-9 and J usage is TRBJ2-4; D possibly corresponds to TRBD2 (5 bases). Trimming left V 4 bases short and J 0 bases short, with 13 bases between. CDR1 SEHNR and CDR2 FQNEAQ come from the germline V gene (reference sequence). The CDR3 extends over 16 amino acids.

V gene TRBV3-1 (or the pseudogene TRBV3-2) combines with J gene TRBJ2-7; TRBD1 agrees at 9 bases. Germline-derived CDR1 and CDR2 are LGHDT and YNNKEL (reference sequence). V shed 3 bases, J shed 5 bases, and the junction held 5 bases outside the gene matches. The CDR3 is 14 residues long. The CDR3 DNA reads as TGTGCCAGCAGCCACTGGGACAGGGTAAACGAGCAGTACTTC. It yields the protein CASSHWDRVNEQYF.

V gene TRBV30 combines with J gene TRBJ1-2; TRBD1 might be the D (5 bases). The germline V gene has CDR1 GTSNPN and CDR2 SVGIG (reference sequence). V shed 3 bases and J shed 4 bases, with 12 bases lying between them. This CDR3 region has 13 residues. CDR3 in DNA: TGTGCCTGGAGAGCAGGGAACGTCTATGGCTACACCTTC. Its protein is CAWRAGNVYGYTF.

The V call is TRBV24-1, the J call TRBJ2-5; 11 bases are shared with TRBD2. Germline CDR1 is KGHDR and CDR2 is SFDVKD. Trimming at V came to 9 bases and at J to 4 bases, leaving 12 bases not matched to a gene. The CDR3 covers 16 residues. The CDR3, as DNA: TGTGCCACCTCGATAGCGGGAGGGCCGTTTAGAGAGACCCAGTACTTC. Translated, it gives CATSIAGGPFRETQYF.

This clone showed up just once. Sequence at one end of the junction differs from germline and may be a read error. The chain carries TRBV7-7 and TRBJ1-1, with 10 nucleotides matching TRBD1. The CDR3 runs 13 residues. Per the germline V gene, CDR1 is SSHAT and CDR2 is FNYEAQ (reference sequence). In DNA, the CDR3 is TGTGCTAGCAGCCAGGACAGGGGGGCTGAAGCTTTCTTT. Its protein is CASSQDRGAEAFF.

This chain uses TRBV24-1 with TRBJ1-2; D is unresolved. V was shortened by 7 bases and J by 5 bases, with 10 bases between the two germline ends. This CDR3 spans 12 amino acids. Germline values: CDR1 KGHDR, CDR2 SFDVKD. This CDR3 reads CATSSGPYGYTF. CDR3 DNA: TGTGCCACCAGCTCAGGCCCTTATGGCTACACCTTC.

The rearrangement links TRBV14 to TRBJ2-1, with TRBD2 matching 7 bases. V shed 7 bases and J 6 bases; nucleotides not matched to a gene: 9. Germline V lookup: CDR1 SGHDN, CDR2 FVKESK. This CDR3 is built from 14 residues. CDR3 protein: CASTLAWGSNEQFF. CDR3 coding DNA: TGTGCCAGCACACTAGCGTGGGGGTCCAATGAGCAGTTCTTC.

This chain joins TRBV6-5 and TRBJ1-5; a weak D match, TRBD1 (5 bases). The CDR3 has 12 amino acids. Germline V CDR1 and CDR2: MNHEY, SVGAGI. Trimming removed 10 bases from V and 6 bases from J, with 13 bases in between. The CDR3 DNA follows: TGTGCCACCGGGACTTCAGGTCAGCCCCAGCATTTT. Encoded protein: CATGTSGQPQHF.

The chain couples TRBV7-3 to TRBJ2-3, with 14 positions matching TRBD2. Germline V CDR1 and CDR2: SGHTA, FQGTGA. The CDR3 length is 16 residues. V gave up 3 bases and J gave up 9 bases; unmatched junction bases: 8. CDR3 amino acids: CASSLGLAGVMGTQYF. CDR3 in DNA: TGTGCCAGCAGCTTGGGACTAGCGGGAGTAATGGGCACGCAGTATTTT.

The CDR3 sequence: CAWSRGSGELFF. The DNA of the CDR3 is TGTGCCTGGAGCCGGGGGTCCGGGGAGCTGTTTTTT. J is TRBJ2-2 and V is TRBV30; TRBD2 might be the D (6 bases). Trimming cost V 3 bases and J 6 bases, with 8 bases left between them. The CDR3 covers 12 residues. Germline V gene data show CDR1 as GTSNPN and CDR2 as SVGIG (reference sequence). The full variable domain, completed using reference TRBV30 and TRBJ2-2, is SQTIHQWPATLVQPVGSPLSLECTVEGTSNPNLYWYRQAAGRGLQLLFYSVGIGQISSEVPQNLSASRPQDRQFILSSKKLLLSDSGFYLCAWSRGSGELFFGEGSRLTVL.

The chain links TRBV6-6 to TRBJ1-2; TRBD1 aligns across 8 bases. From germline, CDR1 is MNHNY and CDR2 SVGAGI (reference sequence). The CDR3 is made up of 15 amino acids. V lost 0 bases, J lost 6 bases, and 6 bases stayed unmatched. The CDR3 region has the DNA TGTGCCAGCAGTTACTCCCAGACAGGGGAAAATGGCTACACCTTC. Protein product: CASSYSQTGENGYTF.

This rearrangement joins TRBV7-9 to TRBJ2-7; TRBD2 agrees at 7 bases. Germline V lookup: CDR1 SEHNR, CDR2 FQNEAQ (reference sequence). The CDR3 runs to 15 residues. V was clipped by 0 bases and J by 2 bases; unmatched bases: 4. The DNA for the CDR3 is TGTGCCAGCAGCTTAGCAGCGGGATGGGCCTACGAGCAGTACTTC. Protein product: CASSLAAGWAYEQYF.

The rearrangement joins TRBV28 to TRBJ1-2, with D unresolved. CDR1 and CDR2 (germline): MDHEN, SYDVKM. The ends were cut back, 9 bases at V and 1 base at J, with 15 bases in the middle. CDR3 length: 14 amino acids. The CDR3 reads CARVDIPHNYGYTF. The CDR3 nucleotides are TGTGCCAGGGTCGACATACCCCATAACTATGGCTACACCTTC.

The V gene is TRBV3-1 (or the pseudogene TRBV3-2), the J gene TRBJ1-3, with 7 bases lining up with TRBD1. V lost 4 bases and J lost 0; bases outside the gene matches: 0. The CDR3 has 14 residues. Germline loops: CDR1 LGHDT, CDR2 YNNKEL (reference sequence). This chain's CDR3 is CASSRDSSGNTIYF. DNA of the CDR3: TGTGCCAGCAGCCGGGACAGCTCTGGAAACACCATATATTTT.

V and J are TRBV19 and TRBJ2-5; D may be TRBD1 (5 bases). Germline V gene data show CDR1 as LNHDA and CDR2 as SQIVND (reference sequence). The CDR3 covers 13 residues. The ends were cut back, 5 bases at V and 0 bases at J, with 7 bases in the middle. The CDR3 nucleotides are TGTGCCAGTAGTGACAGATACCAAGAGACCCAGTACTTC. As protein: CASSDRYQETQYF.

V gene TRBV12-3 or TRBV12-4 combines with J gene TRBJ1-1; D is possibly TRBD1 (6 bases). The V end was cut by 5 bases, the J end by 11 bases, with 12 bases between. CDR3 length: 11 residues. The CDR3 loop reads CASSNRARAFF. The CDR3 nucleotides read TGTGCCAGCAGTAACAGGGCTAGGGCTTTCTTT.

The V gene is TRBV24-1, the J gene TRBJ1-5; no reliable D call. The CDR3 runs to 13 residues. Trimming left V 2 bases short and J 6 bases short, with 7 bases between. Germline V gives CDR1 KGHDR, CDR2 SFDVKD. CDR3 DNA sequence: TGTGCCACCAGTGATTCCCCGGGTCAGCCCCAGCATTTT. Translation: CATSDSPGQPQHF.

About this clone: In the same sample, other DNA sequences code for this CDR3. The rearrangement uses TRBV25-1 and TRBJ2-1; 12 nucleotides agree with TRBD2. This CDR3 has 13 residues. Germline CDR1 MGHDK, CDR2 SYGVNS. J gave up 7 bases and V 6 bases, and 1 base lay outside the gene matches. CDR3: CASRTSGGNEQFF. CDR3 coding DNA: TGTGCCAGCAGGACTAGCGGGGGTAATGAGCAGTTCTTC. The whole variable domain, remainder taken from reference TRBV25-1 and TRBJ2-1, is EADIYQTPRYLVIGTGKKITLECSQTMGHDKMYWYQQDPGMELHLIHYSYGVNSTEKGDLSSESTVSRIRTEHFPLTLESARPSHTSQYLCASRTSGGNEQFFGPGTRLTVL.

This clone has only a few counts. Other DNA sequences within the sample encode an identical CDR3. This sequence joins TRBV6-5 and TRBJ2-7; 9 bases agree with TRBD1. V was clipped by 1 base and J by 2 bases; unmatched bases: 0. This CDR3 has 14 amino acids. Per germline, CDR1 MNHEY and CDR2 SVGAGI. The CDR3 here is CASSYWDRAYEQYF. Here the CDR3 DNA reads TGTGCCAGCAGTTACTGGGACAGGGCCTACGAGCAGTACTTC.